One and the same sample provided the 27 T cell receptor beta chains below, sequenced in a study of T-cell reconstitution after alpha-beta-depleted transplantation in children. Unique molecular identifiers were incorporated when the TCRbeta library was constructed. TCRdb itself ran the PCR reads through MiXCR, one entry per CDR3 protein. Of some 100,000 distinct CDR3 sequences in the sample, 15% are singletons; the top ten hold around a fifth. Sequenced here: PBMCs, mostly from graft donor cells, sampled 180 days after TCRalphabeta/CD19-depleted stem cell transplant. The receptors derive from a male patient aged 2 to 9 who had a stem cell transplant for acute lymphoblastic leukemia, so the T cells may come from the graft donor.

This clonotype occurred a few times. The V call is TRBV5-1, the J call TRBJ1-5; D is uncertain. V was shortened by 3 bases and J by 4 bases, with 8 bases between the two germline ends. This CDR3 is 13 amino acids long. Germline loops: CDR1 SGHRS, CDR2 YFSETQ. Written as DNA, the CDR3 is TGCGCCAGCAGCTGGGGAGAGAATCAGCCCCAGCATTTT. Translated: CASSWGENQPQHF.

This clonotype was found a few times. The gene calls are TRBV27 and TRBJ1-5, with D possibly matching TRBD1 (5 bases). In germline, CDR1 is MNHEY, CDR2 SMNVEV (reference sequence). The CDR3 consists of 14 residues. The V end lost 2 bases, the J end lost 7 bases, and 12 bases lay between the germline ends. This CDR3 reads CASSLQGPGQPQHF. CDR3 DNA: TGTGCCAGCAGTTTACAGGGACCCGGGCAGCCCCAGCATTTT.

This clonotype was detected a few times. V usage is TRBV20-1 and J usage is TRBJ1-5, with D uncertain. This CDR3 is 11 amino acids long. Germline V gene lookup returns CDR1 DFQATT and CDR2 SNEGSKA (reference sequence). V was clipped by 7 bases and J by 7 bases, with 11 bases between them. The CDR3 DNA is TGCAGTGTCGTGGGAGTCCAGCCCCAGCATTTT. Translating it yields CSVVGVQPQHF.

This clonotype was observed a few times. This sequence joins TRBV7-8 and TRBJ1-1; D is undetermined. The germline gives CDR1 SGHVS, CDR2 FQNEAQ. The CDR3 runs to 16 residues. Trimming took 2 bases from V and 0 from J, leaving 13 bases between them. The CDR3 sequence is CASSLILQQLNTEAFF. DNA of the CDR3: TGTGCCAGCAGCTTAATCCTCCAGCAACTGAACACTGAAGCTTTCTTT.

This clonotype was seen more than once but under ten times. This chain joins TRBV15 and TRBJ2-2; 12 nucleotides align to TRBD2. CDR3 length equals 19 residues. In germline, CDR1 is LNHNV, CDR2 YYDKDF (reference sequence). The ends lost 3 bases at V and 4 bases at J; junction bases unmatched: 12. The CDR3 loop reads CATSSDPLAGGMATGELFF. DNA of the CDR3: TGTGCCACCAGCAGTGACCCACTAGCGGGGGGTATGGCCACCGGGGAGCTGTTTTTT.

The genes are TRBV14 and TRBJ2-1; D may be TRBD2 (5 bases). Germline CDR1 and CDR2: SGHDN and FVKESK. With 4 bases removed from V and 4 bases from J, the gap between germline ends came to 14 bases. This CDR3 region has 15 residues. The CDR3 loop reads CASSPRTGPYNEQFF. The DNA of the CDR3 is TGTGCCAGCAGCCCCCGGACTGGACCTTACAATGAGCAGTTCTTC. Full variable domain (outside the CDR3, taken from reference TRBV14 and TRBJ2-1): EAGVTQFPSHSVIEKGQTVTLRCDPISGHDNLYWYRRVMGKEIKFLLHFVKESKQDESGMPNNRFLAERTGGTYSTLKVQPAELEDSGVYFCASSPRTGPYNEQFFGPGTRLTVL.

The chain recombines TRBV7-2 with TRBJ1-2; 9 bases are shared with TRBD1. The germline V gene has CDR1 SGHTA and CDR2 FQGNSA. V lost 4 bases, J lost 4 bases, and 10 bases stayed unmatched. The CDR3 extends over 16 amino acids. The CDR3 loop reads CASSYLLDRGLYGYTF. The CDR3 nucleotides are TGTGCCAGCAGCTACCTACTGGACAGGGGCCTCTATGGCTACACCTTC.

This clonotype has a count of ten or more. Here the CDR3 DNA reads TGTGCCAGCAGCTCCCCCGGTGTGGGACAGGGAGTTACAGATACGCAGTATTTT. Its protein is CASSSPGVGQGVTDTQYF. V is TRBV11-2 and J is TRBJ2-3; the match to TRBD1 covers 9 bases. Germline trimming cut 4 bases from V and 3 bases from J; bases unmatched to any gene: 14. This CDR3 spans 18 amino acids. CDR1 and CDR2 from the germline V gene are SGHAT and FQNNGV. The variable domain in full, with the rest retrieved from reference TRBV11-2 and TRBJ2-3, is EAGVAQSPRYKIIEKRQSVAFWCNPISGHATLYWYQQILGQGPKLLIQFQNNGVVDDSQLPKDRFSAERLKGVDSTLKIQPAKLEDSAVYLCASSSPGVGQGVTDTQYFGPGTRLTVL.

This clonotype showed up many times. This chain uses TRBV6-5 with TRBJ2-1; TRBD2 aligns across 15 bases. The germline V gene encodes CDR1 MNHEY and CDR2 SVGAGI. CDR3 length: 18 residues. The ends lost 2 bases at V and 0 bases at J; junction bases unmatched: 2. Here the CDR3 reads CASSYGTSGGSSYNEQFF. The CDR3 DNA is TGTGCCAGCAGTTACGGGACTAGCGGGGGGAGCTCCTACAATGAGCAGTTCTTC.

The rearrangement joins TRBV24-1 to TRBJ2-3; perhaps TRBD1 as D (6 bases). The V end lost 4 bases, the J end lost 4 bases, and 11 bases lay between the germline ends. The germline CDR1 and CDR2 sequences are KGHDR and SFDVKD. The CDR3 consists of 14 residues. The chain's CDR3 is CATSDLGTPDTQYF. In DNA form, the CDR3 reads TGTGCCACCAGTGACCTCGGGACACCAGATACGCAGTATTTT.

The gene calls are TRBV5-6 and TRBJ1-2, with 8 positions matching TRBD1. Unmatched junction bases numbered 2, after V lost 2 bases and J lost 5 bases. This CDR3 spans 13 amino acids. Germline V CDR1 and CDR2: SGHDT, YYEEEE. DNA of the CDR3: TGTGCCAGCAGCTTTCAGGGGGCGTATGGCTACACCTTC. Encoded protein: CASSFQGAYGYTF.

This clonotype was recorded at least ten times. The rearrangement links TRBV7-2 to TRBJ1-4; a possible D gene is TRBD1 (5 bases). The germline V and J ends were trimmed by 6 bases and 0 bases, with 17 bases remaining between them. Germline lookup yields CDR1 SGHTA and CDR2 FQGNSA. The CDR3 extends over 17 amino acids. CDR3 bases: TGTGCCAGCAGTTACCGGGGCAATCTCGCAACTAATGAAAAACTGTTTTTT. It is translated as CASSYRGNLATNEKLFF.

This clonotype appeared a few times. V usage is TRBV23-1 and J usage is TRBJ1-6; TRBD1 is a possible D gene (5 bases). TRBV23-1 is designated an ORF whose function remains uncertain. Trimming cost V 7 bases and J 0 bases, with 10 bases left between them. The length of the CDR3 is 15 residues. The CDR3 sequence is CASIRGYSYNSPLHF. The CDR3 coding sequence is TGCGCCAGCATAAGGGGATACTCCTATAATTCACCCCTCCACTTT.

This clonotype was found a few times. The genes are TRBV20-1 and TRBJ2-7; 7 positions agree with TRBD1. Trimming cost V 3 bases and J 0 bases; bases outside gene matches: 5. Germline CDR1 is DFQATT and CDR2 is SNEGSKA (reference sequence). This CDR3 spans 14 amino acids. CDR3 DNA sequence: TGCAGTGCTAGCGGGGCAGGGGGCTCCTACGAGCAGTACTTC. It translates to CSASGAGGSYEQYF.

This clonotype has just a few counts. The chain joins TRBV5-6 to TRBJ2-7, with 7 bases matching TRBD2. V shed 2 bases and J 6 bases; nucleotides not matched to a gene: 5. Germline V CDR1 and CDR2: SGHDT, YYEEEE. This CDR3 is 13 amino acids long. The CDR3 loop is CASSFWTRREQYF. CDR3 nucleotide sequence: TGTGCCAGCAGCTTCTGGACTAGGCGCGAGCAGTACTTC.

CDR3 DNA sequence: TGTGCTAGTGGATGGGACATTAAAGCTTTCTTT. It translates to CASGWDIKAFF. This rearrangement joins TRBV12-5 to TRBJ1-1; a weak D match, TRBD1 (6 bases). The CDR3 totals 11 residues. Between the trimmed V and J ends, which lost 6 bases and 9 bases, there was a span of 11 bases. Germline V lookup: CDR1 LGHNT, CDR2 FRNRAP.

Only a few counts were recorded for this clonotype. The chain links TRBV4-3 to TRBJ2-1; perhaps D is TRBD1 or TRBD2 (5 bases each). Trimming removed 0 bases from V and 7 bases from J, with 19 bases in between. The germline gives CDR1 LGHNA, CDR2 YSLEER. The CDR3 extends over 17 amino acids. CDR3 amino acids: CASSQEWLLGRENEQFF. The DNA of the CDR3 is TGCGCCAGCAGCCAAGAGTGGCTTTTGGGCAGGGAGAATGAGCAGTTCTTC.

This clonotype turned up a few times. The chain carries TRBV5-1 and TRBJ1-1, with TRBD1 matching 7 bases. With V trimmed by 4 bases and J by 0 bases, 9 bases remained unmatched. This CDR3 has 16 amino acids. CDR1 SGHRS and CDR2 YFSETQ come from the germline V gene. The CDR3 is CASSRGWGQLNTEAFF. The CDR3 DNA reads TGCGCCAGCAGCCGAGGGTGGGGACAGCTGAACACTGAAGCTTTCTTT.

This clonotype was recorded at least ten times. The CDR3: CASSERTGNGYTF. For the CDR3, the DNA is TGTGCCAGCAGTGAAAGAACAGGGAATGGCTACACCTTC. The J gene is TRBJ1-2, the V gene TRBV7-6; TRBD1 is a possible D gene (6 bases). This CDR3 has 13 amino acids. V was pared by 6 bases and J by 6 bases, with 14 bases between. Germline V gives CDR1 SGHVS, CDR2 FNYEAQ.

This clonotype has a handful of counts. This chain connects TRBV12-3 or TRBV12-4 to TRBJ2-2, with 13 bases aligning to TRBD2. Trimming at V came to 7 bases and at J to 6 bases, leaving 14 bases not matched to a gene. The CDR3 consists of 18 residues. CDR3 amino acids: CASTVQRTSGGPPGELFF. CDR3 sequence (DNA): TGTGCCAGCACCGTACAAAGGACTAGCGGGGGCCCCCCCGGGGAGCTGTTTTTT.

The rearrangement uses TRBV9 and TRBJ1-6; possibly TRBD1 for D (5 bases). There are 14 residues in the CDR3. V was cut by 7 bases and J by 6 bases, with 14 bases left in between. Germline-derived CDR1 and CDR2 are SGDLS and YYNGEE. The CDR3 DNA is TGTGCCAGCGGAAGGGACGGCGGTAATTCACCCCTCCACTTT. It codes for CASGRDGGNSPLHF.

This clonotype was picked up a small number of times. V is TRBV7-9 and J is TRBJ1-2; 7 nucleotides line up with TRBD1. The CDR3 has 15 residues. The germline CDR1 and CDR2 sequences are SEHNR and FQNEAQ (reference sequence). V lost 1 base, J lost 4 bases, and 6 bases stayed unmatched. The CDR3 nucleotides are TGTGCCAGCAGCTTAGACGAGGGGGACAGCTATGGCTACACCTTC. Its translation: CASSLDEGDSYGYTF.

There are many counts of this clonotype. V gene TRBV7-9 combines with J gene TRBJ2-1; D unclear. This CDR3 has 12 residues. V lost 2 bases and J lost 4, with 3 bases in between. CDR1 and CDR2 from the germline V gene are SEHNR and FQNEAQ (reference sequence). CDR3 loop: CASSLIYNEQFF. The CDR3 nucleotides are TGTGCCAGCAGCTTAATTTACAATGAGCAGTTCTTC. The full variable domain, its missing parts supplied by reference TRBV7-9 and TRBJ2-1, is DTGVSQNPRHKITKRGQNVTFRCDPISEHNRLYWYRQTLGQGPEFLTYFQNEAQLEKSRLLSDRFSAERPKGSFSTLEIQRTEQGDSAMYLCASSLIYNEQFFGPGTRLTVL.

This clonotype turned up a few times. One junction end disagrees with the germline gene, perhaps due to a read error. The rearrangement uses TRBV7-2 and TRBJ2-1, with 9 bases that match TRBD2. Germline V gives CDR1 SGHTA, CDR2 FQGNSA. This CDR3 is 17 amino acids long. This chain's CDR3 is CASSIALLAGEMGEQFF. The DNA of the CDR3 is TGTGCCAGCAGCATAGCCCTCTTAGCGGGGGAGATGGGTGAGCAGTTCTTC.

This chain joins TRBV4-3 and TRBJ2-2; D unclear. CDR1 is LGHNA, CDR2 YSLEER, per germline. The CDR3 is 17 residues long. Trimming took 0 bases from V and 4 from J, leaving 15 bases between them. The CDR3, as DNA: TGCGCCAGCAGCCAAGATCAATTTCGGGTGGGCACCGGGGAGCTGTTTTTT. This translates into CASSQDQFRVGTGELFF.

The rearrangement uses TRBV7-9 and TRBJ2-7; TRBD2 agrees at 7 bases. Germline V gene lookup returns CDR1 SEHNR and CDR2 FQNEAQ (reference sequence). CDR3 length: 15 amino acids. V lost 5 bases to trimming and J lost 0 bases; unmatched junction nucleotides: 7. CDR3 coding DNA: TGTGCCAGCAGCATTAGCGGGCGGCCCTCCTACGAGCAGTACTTC. Protein: CASSISGRPSYEQYF.

This clonotype has at least ten counts. The V and J genes are TRBV5-5 and TRBJ1-6, with TRBD1 as a possible D gene (6 bases). This CDR3 region has 15 residues. Germline CDR1 SGHKS, CDR2 YYEKEE (reference sequence). Trimming stripped 5 bases from V and 7 bases from J, with 16 bases between. The CDR3 reads CASRGAQGSNSPLHF. Here the CDR3 DNA reads TGTGCCAGCAGGGGAGCCCAGGGGTCCAATTCACCCCTCCACTTT. Using reference TRBV5-5 and TRBJ1-6 for the parts outside the CDR3, the full variable domain is DAGVTQSPTHLIKTRGQQVTLRCSPISGHKSVSWYQQVLGQGPQFIFQYYEKEERGRGNFPDRFSARQFPNYSSELNVNALLLGDSALYLCASRGAQGSNSPLHFGNGTRLTVT.